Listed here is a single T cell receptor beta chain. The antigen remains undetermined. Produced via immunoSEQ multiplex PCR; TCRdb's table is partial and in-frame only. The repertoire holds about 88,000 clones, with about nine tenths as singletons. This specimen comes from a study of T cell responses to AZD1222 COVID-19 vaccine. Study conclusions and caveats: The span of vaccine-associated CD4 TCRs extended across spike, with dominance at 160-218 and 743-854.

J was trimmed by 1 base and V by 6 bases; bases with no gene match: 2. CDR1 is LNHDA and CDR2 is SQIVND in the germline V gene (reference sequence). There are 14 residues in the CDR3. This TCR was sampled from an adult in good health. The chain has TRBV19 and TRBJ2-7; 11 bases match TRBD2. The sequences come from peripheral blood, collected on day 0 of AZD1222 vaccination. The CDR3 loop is CASSWTSGSYEQYF. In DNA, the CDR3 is TGTGCCAGTAGCTGGACTAGCGGGTCCTACGAGCAGTACTTC. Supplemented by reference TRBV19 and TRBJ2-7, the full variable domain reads DGGITQSPKYLFRKEGQNVTLSCEQNLNHDAMYWYRQDPGQGLRLIYYSQIVNDFQKGDIAEGYSVSREKKESFPLTVTSAQKNPTAFYLCASSWTSGSYEQYFGPGTRLTVT.